This T cell receptor beta chain was sequenced in a study of CD8 T cells in Susac syndrome. For the study at large: Active disease was present in six of the sequenced Susac syndrome patients, and remission in fewer than ten. Broader study findings: A relatively small number of individuals underwent TCR sequencing and HLA analysis.

The CDR3 totals 14 residues. Germline-derived CDR1 and CDR2 are SGHDN and FVKESK. The junction had 7 bases not matched to a gene; V was cut back by 3 bases and J by 6 bases. As for this clonotype: As yet, its antigen is unknown.

It was with random hexamers that about 0.45 to 1 ug RNA was reverse transcribed. TCRdb independently ran MiXCR on the immunoSEQ multiplex PCR reads; one entry per CDR3 protein. The sample yields about 120,000 distinct CDR3 sequences, about 95% seen once. The chain recombines TRBV14 with TRBJ1-2; 7 nucleotides align to TRBD1. The source material was CD8+ T cells from PBMCs. The receptor comes from a human donor with Susac syndrome. CDR3 DNA: TGTGCCAGCAGCCAGGGAATCGGGACAGATGGCTACACCTTC. Protein sequence: CASSQGIGTDGYTF. Filled out from reference TRBV14 and TRBJ1-2, the complete variable domain reads EAGVTQFPSHSVIEKGQTVTLRCDPISGHDNLYWYRRVMGKEIKFLLHFVKESKQDESGMPNNRFLAERTGGTYSTLKVQPAELEDSGVYFCASSQGIGTDGYTFGSGTRLTVV.